Each of the 21 T cell receptor beta chains below was sequenced from the same sample in a study of OX40 agonist ivuxolimab in advanced cancers. Profiling relied on immunoSEQ multiplex PCR, and the TCRdb table lists in-frame clones only, not all of them. The repertoire holds tens of thousands of clones, with more than 65% as singletons. Sequencing was performed on CD4+ or CD8+ T cells sorted from blood, taken in a trial of the OX40 agonist ivuxolimab. These receptors came from an adult with an advanced solid tumor such as melanoma, head and neck, liver or kidney cancer.

This clone was recorded once. The chain joins TRBV5-4 to TRBJ2-5; 9 bases map to TRBD1. The CDR3 is 17 residues long. CDR1 and CDR2 from the germline V gene are SGHNT and YYREEE (reference sequence). J was trimmed by 2 bases and V by 0 bases; bases with no gene match: 8. The CDR3 nucleotides are TGTGCCAGCAGCTTGGGATCCGGGACAGGGATTCAAGAGACCCAGTACTTC. This codes for CASSLGSGTGIQETQYF.

This chain links TRBV9 with TRBJ2-1; D may be TRBD1 or TRBD2 (7 bases each). In germline, CDR1 is SGDLS, CDR2 YYNGEE. The CDR3 covers 16 residues. Deletions cut 3 bases from V and 7 bases from J, with 20 bases between. CDR3 DNA: TGTGCCAGCAGCGCCACTAGCAGGGGGGGTTGGAATGAGCAGTTCTTC. Its protein is CASSATSRGGWNEQFF.

V is TRBV7-2 and J is TRBJ2-7; D unresolved. Looked up from germline, CDR1 is SGHTA and CDR2 is FQGNSA. V lost 5 bases and J 3 bases, leaving 11 bases between the germline ends. The length of the CDR3 is 13 residues. The CDR3 nucleotides read TGTGCCAGCAGCGACGGGTGGGACTACGAGCAGTACTTC. Residues: CASSDGWDYEQYF.

The V and J genes are TRBV5-8 and TRBJ2-1, with 7 bases identical to TRBD2. CDR3 length equals 16 residues. The ends lost 1 base at V and 0 bases at J; junction bases unmatched: 4. Germline V lookup: CDR1 SGHTS, CDR2 YDEGEE. CDR3 protein: CASSLFGGSSYNEQFF. The CDR3 bases are TGTGCCAGCAGCTTGTTCGGGGGGAGCTCCTACAATGAGCAGTTCTTC. The whole variable domain, filled in from reference TRBV5-8 and TRBJ2-1, reads EAGVTQSPTHLIKTRGQQATLRCSPISGHTSVYWYQQALGLGLQFLLWYDEGEERNRGNFPPRFSGRQFPNYSSELNVNALELEDSALYLCASSLFGGSSYNEQFFGPGTRLTVL.

The rearrangement uses TRBV2 and TRBJ2-1; D is unclear. Trimming removed 5 bases from V and 2 bases from J, with 10 bases in between. The CDR3 extends over 14 amino acids. The germline gives CDR1 SNHLY, CDR2 FYNNEI. The CDR3 DNA is TGTGCCAGCAGTTTGAACAGCCCCTACAATGAGCAGTTCTTC. Encoded protein: CASSLNSPYNEQFF.

This CDR3 is CASSLYEKATDTQYF. The CDR3 DNA is TGTGCCAGCAGCTTATATGAAAAAGCCACAGATACGCAGTATTTT. This chain uses TRBV7-6 with TRBJ2-3, with D uncertain. The ends were cut back, 2 bases at V and 2 bases at J, with 11 bases in the middle. CDR3 length equals 15 residues. Per the germline V gene, CDR1 is SGHVS and CDR2 is FNYEAQ.

The chain joins TRBV6-5 to TRBJ2-6; no clear D. Between the trimmed V and J ends, which lost 4 bases and 13 bases, there was a span of 11 bases. Germline CDR1 MNHEY, CDR2 SVGAGI. The CDR3 has 12 residues. The CDR3 sequence is CASSFIANVLTF. As DNA, the CDR3 is TGTGCCAGCAGTTTTATTGCAAATGTCCTGACTTTC.

The chain carries TRBV10-3 and TRBJ1-2; the match to TRBD1 covers 12 bases. The junction had 3 bases not matched to a gene; V was cut back by 4 bases and J by 3 bases. The CDR3 consists of 15 residues. Per the germline V gene, CDR1 is ENHRY and CDR2 is SYGVKD. In DNA, the CDR3 is TGTGCCATCAGTGGGGACAGGGGGCCCGACTATGGCTACACCTTC. It specifies CAISGDRGPDYGYTF.

This chain links TRBV5-5 with TRBJ1-3; no clear D. The CDR3 is made up of 13 amino acids. Germline CDR1 reads SGHKS; CDR2 reads YYEKEE (reference sequence). V lost 5 bases, J lost 4 bases, and 10 bases lay in between. The CDR3, as DNA: TGTGCCAGCAGTCCGGGTGGCGGAAACACCATATATTTT. The encoded protein is CASSPGGGNTIYF.

The chain joins TRBV4-1 to TRBJ2-7; no reliable D call. Trimming removed 0 bases from V and 3 bases from J, with 12 bases in between. This CDR3 comprises 15 residues. Germline V gene data show CDR1 as MGHRA and CDR2 as YSYEKL. The CDR3 DNA is TGCGCCAGCAGCCAAGACCAGGACGATGGCTACGAGCAGTACTTC. This encodes CASSQDQDDGYEQYF.

CDR3 nucleotides: TGCGCCAGCAGCTTTAACCAGGGTACGGGCTACACCTTC. This gives the protein CASSFNQGTGYTF. The J gene is TRBJ1-2, the V gene TRBV5-1; perhaps TRBD1 as D (5 bases). Trimming took 2 bases from V and 8 from J, leaving 13 bases between them. The length of the CDR3 is 13 residues. Germline CDR1 SGHRS, CDR2 YFSETQ.

This rearrangement joins TRBV10-3 to TRBJ2-1; tentatively, D is TRBD1 (6 bases). CDR1 is ENHRY, CDR2 SYGVKD, per germline. The CDR3 is made up of 14 amino acids. Trimming removed 2 bases at V and 4 bases at J, with 9 bases between. For the CDR3, the DNA is TGTGCCATCAGTGAGGCCGGACAGTACAATGAGCAGTTCTTC. Translated, it gives CAISEAGQYNEQFF.

The J gene is TRBJ2-3, the V gene TRBV12-5; D gene ambiguous. From germline, CDR1 is LGHNT and CDR2 FRNRAP. Deletions cut 3 bases from V and 3 bases from J, with 4 bases between. The CDR3 loop spans 12 amino acids. The CDR3, as DNA: TGTGCTAGTGGTTTTGAAACAGATACGCAGTATTTT. This translates into CASGFETDTQYF.

The chain recombines TRBV7-9 with TRBJ1-5; the D gene is possibly TRBD1 (5 bases). V was cut by 4 bases and J by 4 bases, with 14 bases left in between. Germline lookup yields CDR1 SEHNR and CDR2 FQNEAQ (reference sequence). CDR3 length: 15 amino acids. CDR3 nucleotide sequence: TGTGCCAGCAGCTACGCGCCAGGGACGAATCAGCCCCAGCATTTT. Amino acids: CASSYAPGTNQPQHF.

This chain links TRBV7-2 with TRBJ2-3; TRBD2 matches at 7 bases. Germline-derived CDR1 and CDR2 are SGHTA and FQGNSA. V dropped 0 bases and J dropped 5; count of bases not matched to a gene: 5. The CDR3 is made up of 15 amino acids. CDR3 nucleotide sequence: TGTGCCAGCAGCTTAGCGGGAGGGCCAGGAGATACGCAGTATTTT. This sequence encodes CASSLAGGPGDTQYF.

V and J are TRBV27 and TRBJ2-5; 8 bases match TRBD2. The CDR3 runs 16 residues. Trimming removed 0 bases from V and 3 bases from J; junction bases left unmatched: 6. Per germline, CDR1 MNHEY and CDR2 SMNVEV (reference sequence). CDR3 protein: CASSLSSILAEETQYF. The CDR3 nucleotides are TGTGCCAGCAGTTTATCCTCGATACTAGCGGAAGAGACCCAGTACTTC.

This chain connects TRBV6-1 to TRBJ1-3; D not resolved. CDR1 and CDR2 from the germline V gene are MNHNS and SASEGT. The CDR3 loop spans 12 amino acids. V was clipped by 6 bases and J by 3 bases, with 6 bases between them. CDR3 loop: CASRGLGNTIYF. CDR3 sequence (DNA): TGTGCCAGCAGGGGCCTTGGAAACACCATATATTTT.

CDR3 sequence: CASSDRFQRPQETQYF. The CDR3 region has the DNA TGTGCCAGTAGTGACAGATTCCAGCGCCCTCAAGAGACCCAGTACTTC. J is TRBJ2-5 and V is TRBV19; weak D call: TRBD1 (5 bases). This CDR3 contains 16 residues. V lost 5 bases to trimming and J lost 2 bases, with 18 bases between them. In germline, CDR1 is LNHDA, CDR2 SQIVND (reference sequence).

This rearrangement joins TRBV7-9 to TRBJ2-5; D might be TRBD2 (6 bases). The CDR3 length is 16 residues. Trimming removed 2 bases from V and 5 bases from J, with 18 bases in between. Looked up from germline, CDR1 is SEHNR and CDR2 is FQNEAQ (reference sequence). CDR3 DNA sequence: TGTGCCAGCAGCTTATGGGGAGTGGGGGGTAGCGAGACCCAGTACTTC. This sequence encodes CASSLWGVGGSETQYF.

The chain joins TRBV29-1 to TRBJ2-2; 10 bases line up with TRBD1. The CDR3 is 15 residues long. In germline, CDR1 is SQVTM, CDR2 ANQGSEA. With V trimmed by 0 bases and J by 6 bases, 4 bases remained unmatched. The CDR3 region has the DNA TGCAGCGTTGAAGATATGGGACAGGGGCCCGGGGAGCTGTTTTTT. This codes for CSVEDMGQGPGELFF.

The V call is TRBV10-3, the J call TRBJ1-3; 7 positions match TRBD1. The CDR3 spans 13 residues. After removal of 7 bases from V and 8 bases from J, the junction contained 8 bases not matched to a gene. CDR1 is ENHRY, CDR2 SYGVKD, per germline. For the CDR3, the DNA is TGTGCCATCACGGCAGGGGGGCTGGACACCATATATTTT. It translates to CAITAGGLDTIYF.